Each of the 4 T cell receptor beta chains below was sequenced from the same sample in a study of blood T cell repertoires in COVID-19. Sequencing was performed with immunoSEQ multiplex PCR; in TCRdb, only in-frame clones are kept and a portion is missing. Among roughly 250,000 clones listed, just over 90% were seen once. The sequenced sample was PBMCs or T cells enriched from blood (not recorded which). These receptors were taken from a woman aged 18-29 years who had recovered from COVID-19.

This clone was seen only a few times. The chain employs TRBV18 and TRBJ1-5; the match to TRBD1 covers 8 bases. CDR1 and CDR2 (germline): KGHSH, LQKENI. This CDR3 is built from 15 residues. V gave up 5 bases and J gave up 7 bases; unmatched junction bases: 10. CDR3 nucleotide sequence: TGTGCCAGCTCAGAAGGACAGGGATCGGCACAGCCCCAGCATTTT. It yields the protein CASSEGQGSAQPQHF.

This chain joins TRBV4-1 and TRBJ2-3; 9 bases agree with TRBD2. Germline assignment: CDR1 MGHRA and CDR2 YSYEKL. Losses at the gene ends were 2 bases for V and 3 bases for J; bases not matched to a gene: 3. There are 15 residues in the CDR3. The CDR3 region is CASSQPSGRTDTQYF. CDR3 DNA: TGCGCCAGCAGCCAACCAAGCGGGAGGACAGATACGCAGTATTTT.

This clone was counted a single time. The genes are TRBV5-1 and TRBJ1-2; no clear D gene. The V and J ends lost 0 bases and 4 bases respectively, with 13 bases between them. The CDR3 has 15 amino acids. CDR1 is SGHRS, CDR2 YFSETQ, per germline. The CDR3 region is CASSLAPNRGYGYTF. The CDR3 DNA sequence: TGCGCCAGCAGCTTGGCCCCAAACCGGGGCTATGGCTACACCTTC.

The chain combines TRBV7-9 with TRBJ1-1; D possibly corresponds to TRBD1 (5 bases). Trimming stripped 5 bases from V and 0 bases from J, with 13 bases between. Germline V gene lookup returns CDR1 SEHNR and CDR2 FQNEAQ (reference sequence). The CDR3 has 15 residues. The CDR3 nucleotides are TGTGCCAGCAGCGAACCCGACAGCATGAACACTGAAGCTTTCTTT. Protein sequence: CASSEPDSMNTEAFF.